These T cell receptor beta chains were read from a single sample in a study of shared clonotypes between healthy human individuals. Data came from immunoSEQ multiplex PCR; TCRdb stores just in-frame clones and leaves some out. The sample carries 1.5 million to 2.5 million clones, over 85% recorded once. Sequences were obtained from naive CD8+ T cells sorted from blood. These receptors were collected from a young man in good health. Each CDR3 is given with its conserved first and last residue. The D gene is left open where the match is weak.

>TRBJ2-1|TRBD2|TRBV10-2
CASGPTSGSNEQFF
>TRBJ1-1|.|TRBV27
CASSFWGAEAFF
>TRBJ2-7|.|TRBV4-2
CASSPLGLTYEQYF
>TRBJ2-5|TRBD1|TRBV29-1
CSVGGGQLQETQYF
>TRBJ1-2|.|TRBV12-2
CASRLAHGESYTF
>TRBJ1-5|.|TRBV11-3
CASSLGRGRKPQHF
>TRBJ2-7|.|TRBV11-2
CASSLVRGSSSYEQYF
>TRBJ2-2|TRBD1|TRBV27
CASRQTGSGTGELFF
>TRBJ2-1|TRBD2|TRBV7-7
CASSPGGWYNEQFF
>TRBJ1-1|.|TRBV7-7
CASSFGENTEAFF
>TRBJ1-2|.|TRBV4-3
CASSQDFTNYGYTF
>TRBJ2-3|TRBD2|TRBV27
CASSPSGGEWADTQYF
>TRBJ2-1|TRBD2|TRBV6-5
CASSLRPSGGNEQFF
>TRBJ1-4|TRBD1|TRBV7-9
CASSSPGQEGINEKLFF
>TRBJ1-5|TRBD1|TRBV4-1
CASSQVRTGNSNQPQHF
>TRBJ1-2|.|TRBV11-1
CASSLAPGTNYGYTF
>TRBJ2-5|.|TRBV2
CASSDGTQETQYF
>TRBJ1-6|TRBD1|TRBV13
CASSDWGQGYNSPLHF
>TRBJ2-1|TRBD2|TRBV7-2
CASSLLGLAGYEQFF
>TRBJ2-7|TRBD2|TRBV27
CASSLAGDYDEQYF
>TRBJ2-1|.|TRBV13
CASSMGGLGWNEQFF
>TRBJ1-5|.|TRBV27
CASSLEWNQPQHF
>TRBJ1-4|.|TRBV30
CAWSPGGMNEKLFF
>TRBJ1-4|.|TRBV15
CATTLETTTNEKLFF
>TRBJ2-2|.|TRBV9
CASSVNAEGTGELFF
>TRBJ1-2|.|TRBV28
CASSLGTNYGYTF
>TRBJ1-2|TRBD1|TRBV27
CASSTIQGAEGYTF
>TRBJ2-7|.|TRBV7-2
CASSLTSSVYEQYF
>TRBJ1-6|.|TRBV6-4
CASSDSRDLSSYNSPLHF
>TRBJ1-2|.|TRBV30
CAWSVGQYSGAGYTF
>TRBJ1-2|.|TRBV6-5
CASSYSIPTANYGYTF
>TRBJ2-5|TRBD1|TRBV7-9
CASSPDRYQETQYF
>TRBJ1-2|TRBD1|TRBV29-1
CSVEAQGVDYGYTF
>TRBJ2-7|.|TRBV27
CASSPGVGGPRRGREQYF
>TRBJ2-2|TRBD1|TRBV13
CASSLTGSTGELFF
>TRBJ2-1|TRBD1|TRBV5-4
CASSFGQGALEQFF
>TRBJ2-3|.|TRBV7-9
CASSLFGEYRDTQYF
>TRBJ2-1|.|TRBV10-1
CASSESGGLEQFF
>TRBJ1-2|.|TRBV5-1
CASSLEGFEDGYTF
>TRBJ1-2|TRBD1|TRBV27
CASSLSGDRGTEANYGYTF
>TRBJ2-7|.|TRBV5-1
CASSLGPAYEQYF
>TRBJ2-2|TRBD2|TRBV28
CASSLVLAGELGGELFF
>TRBJ1-5|.|TRBV2
CASSDNINQPQHF
>TRBJ2-7|TRBD1|TRBV7-6
CASSLHRGYEQYF
>TRBJ2-1|.|TRBV2
CASSEADSYNEQFF
>TRBJ2-1|TRBD2|TRBV28
CAASGGTYNEQFF
>TRBJ2-1|.|TRBV27
CASGLGGFEQFF
>TRBJ2-1|.|TRBV4-1
CASSQASEQFF
>TRBJ2-7|.|TRBV2
CASSEASTTSEQYF